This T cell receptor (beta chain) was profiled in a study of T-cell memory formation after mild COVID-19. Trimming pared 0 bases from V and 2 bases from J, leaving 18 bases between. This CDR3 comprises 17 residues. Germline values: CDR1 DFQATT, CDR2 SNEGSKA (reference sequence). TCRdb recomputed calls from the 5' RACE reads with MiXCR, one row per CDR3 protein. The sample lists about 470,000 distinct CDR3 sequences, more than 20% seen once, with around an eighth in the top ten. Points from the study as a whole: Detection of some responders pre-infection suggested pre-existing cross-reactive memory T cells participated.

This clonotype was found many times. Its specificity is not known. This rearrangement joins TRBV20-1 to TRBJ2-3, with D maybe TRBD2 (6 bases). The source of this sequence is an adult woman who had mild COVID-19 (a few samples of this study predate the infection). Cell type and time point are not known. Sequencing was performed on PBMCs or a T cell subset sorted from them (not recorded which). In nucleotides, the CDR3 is TGCAGTGCTAGAGATGCGACTAGGCCTCCCAACACAGATACGCAGTATTTT. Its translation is CSARDATRPPNTDTQYF.